This TCR beta chain is from a study of beta chain features in type 1 diabetes. What was sequenced were expressed TCRB transcripts, since all of the isolated RNA had been reverse transcribed. Sequencing was performed with immunoSEQ multiplex PCR; in TCRdb, only in-frame clones are kept and a portion is missing. This table has roughly 260,000 clones, approximately 10% appearing once. General study results and limits: Type 1 diabetes patients showed a moderate but significant shortening of TCRB CDR3s in all four CD4+ subsets.

In this sample, this clone turned up a few times. Its antigen remains unidentified. This CDR3 contains 16 residues. The V gene's germline CDR1 is SGHDN and CDR2 FVKESK. J was trimmed by 0 bases and V by 3 bases; bases with no gene match: 4. This chain connects TRBV14 to TRBJ2-4, with 8 bases aligning to TRBD1. What was sequenced was naive CD4+ T cells from blood. The sequence was collected from a young man with type 1 diabetes. The CDR3 spells CASSHGTGLAKNIQYF. In DNA, the CDR3 is TGTGCCAGCAGCCACGGGACAGGCCTAGCCAAAAACATTCAGTACTTC.